This T cell receptor beta chain was identified during a study of T-cell reconstitution after alpha-beta-depleted transplantation in children listed by TCRdb under 2016. Background on the whole study: The study quantitatively tracked T-cell immune reconstitution after TCRalphabeta/CD19-depleted allogeneic hematopoietic cell transplantation in children using TCR repertoire profiling.

Comments on this clonotype: Its antigen is not yet known. Within one base of it there is no much larger clone, and no base qualities were kept.

The library was made by PCR. Instrument on record: Illumina HiSeq 2500. TCR library preparation used molecular barcoding, with unique molecular identifiers applied to normalize quantification of the TCRbeta repertoire. TCRdb redid the processing of the public reads, applying fastp at Q25 and MiXCR, and retained in-frame beta chains. Every CDR3 protein is listed once, alongside the most common genes and DNA of its rows. This sample has approximately 520,000 distinct CDR3 sequences in its table, and over 25% of those were observed once. 2.4% of the sample comes from the top ten. Taken from cysteine to phenylalanine, the CDR3 has 15 residues. Of all the DNA, just the CDR3 is kept, 45 bases in frame from base 1. V is reduced by 5 bases and J by 5 bases, leaving a spacing of 18 bases between them. From the germline V gene, CDR1 is KGHSH and CDR2 is LQKENI.

The origin of this receptor is a human donor who donated a stem cell graft to a child with aplastic anemia. The V gene is TRBV18 and the J gene is TRBJ1-1, with no D gene named confidently. The specimen was PBMCs from the stem cell graft donor, collected from the stem cell graft. This receptor carries the CDR3 CASSSGDRERTEAFF. The nucleotides read TGTGCCAGCTCATCGGGTGACCGGGAGCGGACTGAAGCTTTCTTT.